Listed below are T cell receptor beta chains from one sample, sequenced in a study of early T cells in non-severe SARS-CoV-2 infection. In TCRdb, the 5' RACE reads were re-called with MiXCR into one record per CDR3 protein. The profile shows over 60,000 distinct CDR3 sequences, around 13% of them singletons. The sequenced sample was whole blood. These receptors all stem from an adult who was a healthcare worker with PCR-confirmed SARS-CoV-2 infection or an uninfected control (not recorded which). CDR3s include the opening cysteine and the closing phenylalanine or tryptophan. A D gene is named only where the DNA matches it firmly. Size values are once, few and many counts, or a class for expanded clones, and some rows have none.

CDR3 DNA: TGTGCCAGCAGTGGACAGGAAATGAACACTGAAGCTTTCTTT
CDR3 protein: CASSGQEMNTEAFF
J gene: TRBJ1-1
clone size: few
CDR3 length: 14
V gene: TRBV6-6
D gene: TRBD1

CDR3 DNA: TGTGCCAGCAGCCACCCGGGGGAGGCGAAGTTCTTC
CDR3 protein: CASSHPGEAKFF
J gene: TRBJ2-1
clone size: few
CDR3 length: 12
V gene: TRBV6-5
D gene: .

CDR3 DNA: TGCAGCACAACAGGGGGCGCGGATACGCAGTATTTT
CDR3 protein: CSTTGGADTQYF
J gene: TRBJ2-3
clone size: few
CDR3 length: 12
V gene: TRBV29-1
D gene: TRBD1

CDR3 DNA: TGTGCCAGCAGACAGGGCCCTGAAAAACTGTTTTTT
CDR3 protein: CASRQGPEKLFF
J gene: TRBJ1-4
clone size: .
CDR3 length: 12
V gene: TRBV25-1
D gene: .

CDR3 DNA: TGTGCCAGCAGCCCAGGGGGCTCCGGAGCCAAAAACATTCAGTACTTC
CDR3 protein: CASSPGGSGAKNIQYF
J gene: TRBJ2-4
clone size: .
CDR3 length: 16
V gene: TRBV7-3
D gene: TRBD1

CDR3 DNA: TGCGCCAGCCAGCAATTTACAGGGGGTGCTTACGAGCAGTACTTC
CDR3 protein: CASQQFTGGAYEQYF
J gene: TRBJ2-7
clone size: many
CDR3 length: 15
V gene: TRBV5-1
D gene: TRBD1

CDR3 DNA: TGTGCCAGCAGTGCCGGGACCTTCTATGGCTACACCTTC
CDR3 protein: CASSAGTFYGYTF
J gene: TRBJ1-2
clone size: .
CDR3 length: 13
V gene: TRBV25-1
D gene: .

CDR3 DNA: TGTGCTAGTGGACCTGACCGTACTAGCACAGATACGCAGTATTTT
CDR3 protein: CASGPDRTSTDTQYF
J gene: TRBJ2-3
clone size: .
CDR3 length: 15
V gene: TRBV12-5
D gene: .

CDR3 DNA: TGTGCCAGCAGCTTAGTTGCCGGGACACCGAACACCGGGGAGCTGTTTTTT
CDR3 protein: CASSLVAGTPNTGELFF
J gene: TRBJ2-2
clone size: many
CDR3 length: 17
V gene: TRBV11-3
D gene: .

CDR3 DNA: TGTGCCAGCAGCTCTTCGACAGTGGGCACTGAAGCTTTCTTT
CDR3 protein: CASSSSTVGTEAFF
J gene: TRBJ1-1
clone size: few
CDR3 length: 14
V gene: TRBV7-3
D gene: .

CDR3 DNA: TGTGCCAGCAGCTTAGGGACACAGAACACTGAAGCTTTCTTT
CDR3 protein: CASSLGTQNTEAFF
J gene: TRBJ1-1
clone size: few
CDR3 length: 14
V gene: TRBV11-2
D gene: .

CDR3 DNA: TGTGCCAGCAGCTCCGGGGGTCATGGGGCTTTCTTT
CDR3 protein: CASSSGGHGAFF
J gene: TRBJ1-1
clone size: .
CDR3 length: 12
V gene: TRBV5-4
D gene: .

CDR3 DNA: TGTGCCAGCAGCCCACAAGGTACGGGGGGCGCTTTCTACGAGCAGTACTTC
CDR3 protein: CASSPQGTGGAFYEQYF
J gene: TRBJ2-7
clone size: .
CDR3 length: 17
V gene: TRBV3-2
D gene: .

CDR3 DNA: TGTGCCAGCAGCATGCCGGGACAGGGGACCTACGAGCAGAACTTC
CDR3 protein: CASSMPGQGTYEQNF
J gene: TRBJ2-7
clone size: .
CDR3 length: 15
V gene: TRBV6-6
D gene: TRBD1

CDR3 DNA: TGTGCCAGCAGTACCAGTTCGGCTCGACTTGGGGAGACCCAGTACTTC
CDR3 protein: CASSTSSARLGETQYF
J gene: TRBJ2-5
clone size: once
CDR3 length: 16
V gene: TRBV12-3/TRBV12-4
D gene: .

CDR3 DNA: TGTGCCAGCAGCCCCCAGTCGGGGACCGTTGGTGAAAAACTGTTTTTT
CDR3 protein: CASSPQSGTVGEKLFF
J gene: TRBJ1-4
clone size: .
CDR3 length: 16
V gene: TRBV7-6
D gene: .

CDR3 DNA: TGCGCCAGCACCCAATCTGACAGGCTTCTCTACGAGCAGTACTTC
CDR3 protein: CASTQSDRLLYEQYF
J gene: TRBJ2-7
clone size: many
CDR3 length: 15
V gene: TRBV10-1
D gene: .

CDR3 DNA: TGCAGTGCTAGAGAGTGGGGACAGGGGAGCTACGAGCAGTACTTC
CDR3 protein: CSAREWGQGSYEQYF
J gene: TRBJ2-7
clone size: few
CDR3 length: 15
V gene: TRBV20-1
D gene: TRBD1

CDR3 DNA: TGTGCCAGCAGAGGGTTCACCGGGGAGCTGTTTTTT
CDR3 protein: CASRGFTGELFF
J gene: TRBJ2-2
clone size: few
CDR3 length: 12
V gene: TRBV27
D gene: .

CDR3 DNA: TGTGCCAGCAGTCGGACTAGCGGGGGGGCAGTGGCAGATACGCAGTATTTT
CDR3 protein: CASSRTSGGAVADTQYF
J gene: TRBJ2-3
clone size: many
CDR3 length: 17
V gene: TRBV6-5
D gene: TRBD2

CDR3 DNA: TGTGCCAGCAGTTTGACAGGGAGGGAACCCCTCCACTTT
CDR3 protein: CASSLTGREPLHF
J gene: TRBJ1-6
clone size: few
CDR3 length: 13
V gene: TRBV12-3/TRBV12-4
D gene: TRBD1

CDR3 DNA: TGTGCCAGCAGCCAAGAGGGCGTAGGGGGGACAGGGCTCTACGAGCAGTACTTC
CDR3 protein: CASSQEGVGGTGLYEQYF
J gene: TRBJ2-7
clone size: few
CDR3 length: 18
V gene: TRBV4-2
D gene: TRBD1

CDR3 DNA: TGTGCCAGCAGCCCGGCCGGGCTTGGTGAAAAACTGTTTTTT
CDR3 protein: CASSPAGLGEKLFF
J gene: TRBJ1-4
clone size: many
CDR3 length: 14
V gene: TRBV5-6
D gene: .

CDR3 DNA: TGCGCCAGCAGCCTATTACCCCCTAGGAGCGGACTGTACCAAGAGACCCAGTACTTC
CDR3 protein: CASSLLPPRSGLYQETQYF
J gene: TRBJ2-5
clone size: few
CDR3 length: 19
V gene: TRBV4-1
D gene: .

CDR3 DNA: TGTGCCAGCTCACCACCGGGGGCCAGACCAGATACGCAGTATTTT
CDR3 protein: CASSPPGARPDTQYF
J gene: TRBJ2-3
clone size: .
CDR3 length: 15
V gene: TRBV18
D gene: .

CDR3 DNA: TGCGCCAGCAGCCCCACCCTCCCGTCATACTACGAGCAGTACTTC
CDR3 protein: CASSPTLPSYYEQYF
J gene: TRBJ2-7
clone size: many
CDR3 length: 15
V gene: TRBV4-1
D gene: .

CDR3 DNA: TGTGCCAGCAGCCATGCTATCAGGCAGCCTGAAGCTTTCTTT
CDR3 protein: CASSHAIRQPEAFF
J gene: TRBJ1-1
clone size: .
CDR3 length: 14
V gene: TRBV3-1
D gene: .

CDR3 DNA: TGTGCCAGCAGCTTAAAGGCGGGGGCTGGCACAGATACGCAGTATTTT
CDR3 protein: CASSLKAGAGTDTQYF
J gene: TRBJ2-3
clone size: .
CDR3 length: 16
V gene: TRBV7-2
D gene: .

CDR3 DNA: TGCAGTGCTTCGGACAGTCGCAATCAGCCCCAGCATTTT
CDR3 protein: CSASDSRNQPQHF
J gene: TRBJ1-5
clone size: many
CDR3 length: 13
V gene: TRBV20-1
D gene: .

CDR3 DNA: TGCGCCAGCAGTGATCTTGCTTTCTTAGACTATGGCTACACCTTC
CDR3 protein: CASSDLAFLDYGYTF
J gene: TRBJ1-2
clone size: few
CDR3 length: 15
V gene: TRBV10-2
D gene: .

CDR3 DNA: TGTGCCAGCAGCCTTAGCGGGGGGGCCGGCCGTGATACGCAGTATTTT
CDR3 protein: CASSLSGGAGRDTQYF
J gene: TRBJ2-3
clone size: many
CDR3 length: 16
V gene: TRBV7-2
D gene: TRBD2

CDR3 DNA: TGTGCCAGCAGCTTGTCGGGACAGGGCAGGACTAACTATGGCTACACCTTC
CDR3 protein: CASSLSGQGRTNYGYTF
J gene: TRBJ1-2
clone size: .
CDR3 length: 17
V gene: TRBV5-6
D gene: TRBD1

CDR3 DNA: TGCGCCAGCAGCCCAGTTGCGGTAGCTGAAGCTTTCTTT
CDR3 protein: CASSPVAVAEAFF
J gene: TRBJ1-1
clone size: few
CDR3 length: 13
V gene: TRBV4-1
D gene: .

CDR3 DNA: TGCAGCGTGGACACAGGGGGACCAACGAACACCGGGGAGCTGTTTTTT
CDR3 protein: CSVDTGGPTNTGELFF
J gene: TRBJ2-2
clone size: .
CDR3 length: 16
V gene: TRBV29-1
D gene: TRBD1

CDR3 DNA: TGTGCCAGCAGCTTAGGTGGAGACGGCTACGAGCAGTACTTC
CDR3 protein: CASSLGGDGYEQYF
J gene: TRBJ2-7
clone size: few
CDR3 length: 14
V gene: TRBV11-2
D gene: .

CDR3 DNA: TGTGCCACCAGCAGTGAAGGTAGCAATCAGCCCCAGCATTTT
CDR3 protein: CATSSEGSNQPQHF
J gene: TRBJ1-5
clone size: .
CDR3 length: 14
V gene: TRBV15
D gene: .

CDR3 DNA: TGTGCCAGCAGCTTGGAAACAGGGGTAGGCACTGAAGCTTTCTTT
CDR3 protein: CASSLETGVGTEAFF
J gene: TRBJ1-1
clone size: .
CDR3 length: 15
V gene: TRBV5-5
D gene: TRBD1

CDR3 DNA: TGTGCCAGCAGTTCTACGGCGGGGGTTCGTGCAGATACGCAGTATTTT
CDR3 protein: CASSSTAGVRADTQYF
J gene: TRBJ2-3
clone size: medium-sized
CDR3 length: 16
V gene: TRBV27
D gene: TRBD2

CDR3 DNA: TGTGCCAGCCGAGACTTGATGAACACTGAAGCTTTCTTT
CDR3 protein: CASRDLMNTEAFF
J gene: TRBJ1-1
clone size: .
CDR3 length: 13
V gene: TRBV2
D gene: .

CDR3 DNA: TGTGCCAGCAGCCCATGGGATCGGCTTAACACCGGGGAGCTGTTTTTT
CDR3 protein: CASSPWDRLNTGELFF
J gene: TRBJ2-2
clone size: .
CDR3 length: 16
V gene: TRBV11-2
D gene: .

CDR3 DNA: TGCGCCAGCAGCCAAGATCCGGTTCGGGTGGCAGATACGCAGTATTTT
CDR3 protein: CASSQDPVRVADTQYF
J gene: TRBJ2-3
clone size: .
CDR3 length: 16
V gene: TRBV4-3
D gene: .

CDR3 DNA: TGTGCCAGCAGCCCTCTCCAGAGGGAGACCCAGTACTTC
CDR3 protein: CASSPLQRETQYF
J gene: TRBJ2-5
clone size: few
CDR3 length: 13
V gene: TRBV12-3/TRBV12-4
D gene: .

CDR3 DNA: TGTGCCAGCAGTTCCCGACAGGGCGGGGATGAAAAACTGTTTTTT
CDR3 protein: CASSSRQGGDEKLFF
J gene: TRBJ1-4
clone size: medium-sized
CDR3 length: 15
V gene: TRBV12-3/TRBV12-4
D gene: TRBD1

CDR3 DNA: TGTGCCAGCAGCTTGACGGACAGGTCGTACAATGAGCAGTTCTTC
CDR3 protein: CASSLTDRSYNEQFF
J gene: TRBJ2-1
clone size: .
CDR3 length: 15
V gene: TRBV5-6
D gene: TRBD1

CDR3 DNA: TGTGCCAGCAGTTACATGCAGGGTAGGACTGAAGCTTTCTTT
CDR3 protein: CASSYMQGRTEAFF
J gene: TRBJ1-1
clone size: few
CDR3 length: 14
V gene: TRBV6-5
D gene: .

CDR3 DNA: TGTGCCAGCAGCTTAGTGGGGACTAGCGGGAGAGAGACCCAGTACTTC
CDR3 protein: CASSLVGTSGRETQYF
J gene: TRBJ2-5
clone size: .
CDR3 length: 16
V gene: TRBV11-2
D gene: TRBD2

CDR3 DNA: TGTGCCAGCAGCTTCCGAGGAGGTAATCTGACAGGGGGCGCCCAGGCGCCAGATACGCAGTATTTT
CDR3 protein: CASSFRGGNLTGGAQAPDTQYF
J gene: TRBJ2-3
clone size: .
CDR3 length: 22
V gene: TRBV21-1
D gene: .

CDR3 DNA: TGTGCCAGCAGCTTAAAAGAACGGACTGAAGCTTTCTTT
CDR3 protein: CASSLKERTEAFF
J gene: TRBJ1-1
clone size: .
CDR3 length: 13
V gene: TRBV11-2
D gene: .

CDR3 DNA: TGTGCCAGCAGTTACTCAGACAGGTCAAATCAGCCCCAGCATTTT
CDR3 protein: CASSYSDRSNQPQHF
J gene: TRBJ1-5
clone size: many
CDR3 length: 15
V gene: TRBV6-6
D gene: .

CDR3 DNA: TGCAGCGTGACAGGTGCTGTCTACGAGCAGTACTTC
CDR3 protein: CSVTGAVYEQYF
J gene: TRBJ2-7
clone size: .
CDR3 length: 12
V gene: TRBV29-1
D gene: .

CDR3 DNA: TGTGCCAGCTCACCCCAAAGGGACTACGAGCAGTACTTC
CDR3 protein: CASSPQRDYEQYF
J gene: TRBJ2-7
clone size: many
CDR3 length: 13
V gene: TRBV18
D gene: .

CDR3 DNA: TGTGCCAGTAGTGGGAAGCGGGGGCCGAGCACAGATACGCAGTATTTT
CDR3 protein: CASSGKRGPSTDTQYF
J gene: TRBJ2-3
clone size: few
CDR3 length: 16
V gene: TRBV19
D gene: TRBD2

CDR3 DNA: TGCGCCAGCAGCTTGGGGCATTGGCAGGGCACCTACAATGAGCAGTTCTTC
CDR3 protein: CASSLGHWQGTYNEQFF
J gene: TRBJ2-1
clone size: .
CDR3 length: 17
V gene: TRBV5-1
D gene: .

CDR3 DNA: TGCAGTGCTAGAGATGGCAGCCAAAACTCGGCTGGGGCCAACGTCCTGACTTTC
CDR3 protein: CSARDGSQNSAGANVLTF
J gene: TRBJ2-6
clone size: few
CDR3 length: 18
V gene: TRBV20-1
D gene: .

CDR3 DNA: TGTGCCAGCAGCTTAACCACGACCTACGAGCAGTACTTC
CDR3 protein: CASSLTTTYEQYF
J gene: TRBJ2-7
clone size: .
CDR3 length: 13
V gene: TRBV7-2
D gene: .

CDR3 DNA: TGTGCCAGCAGCGGACTAGCGGGGGCGAACGACTACGAGCAGTACTTC
CDR3 protein: CASSGLAGANDYEQYF
J gene: TRBJ2-7
clone size: .
CDR3 length: 16
V gene: TRBV3-1
D gene: TRBD2

CDR3 DNA: TGTGCCAGCAGCTTAGTGGAGGTCCGGGGGCAACAGACCCAGTACTTC
CDR3 protein: CASSLVEVRGQQTQYF
J gene: TRBJ2-5
clone size: .
CDR3 length: 16
V gene: TRBV11-2
D gene: .